These T cell receptor beta chains were read from a single sample in a study of cytomegalovirus exposure and HLA in healthy donors. Method: immunoSEQ multiplex PCR; TCRdb's copy keeps in-frame clones and lacks some. This table has 85,000 to 130,000 clones, 65% to 80% appearing once. Material for sequencing was PBMCs. Every receptor here comes from a woman between 50 and 59 years old in good health and CMV-seropositive. The CDR3 runs from the conserved cysteine through the conserved F or W. D genes are given only for firm matches. Size tells how often a clone was seen (once, few, many) or the class of an expanded clone, and some rows leave it out.

abundance	v_gene	d_gene	j_gene	CDR3nt	CDR3aa
.	TRBV4-2	.	TRBJ2-2	TGTGCCAGCAGCCAAGAAGGGGACTCGCTGTTTTTT	CASSQEGDSLFF
.	TRBV27	.	TRBJ2-1	TGTGCCAGCGGGGACATCAGAAACTACAATGAGCAGTTCTTC	CASGDIRNYNEQFF
few	TRBV7-2	.	TRBJ2-5	TGTGCCAGCAGCTTAGGGCCCCAAGAGACCCAGTACTTC	CASSLGPQETQYF
few	TRBV28	.	TRBJ2-7	TGTGCCAGTCAGGGCCATCGTTCCTACGAGCAGTACTTC	CASQGHRSYEQYF
few	TRBV6-1	.	TRBJ1-4	TGTGCCAGCAGTGACGGCAGGGGTAATGAAAAACTGTTTTTT	CASSDGRGNEKLFF
few	TRBV5-5	TRBD1	TRBJ1-5	TGTGCCAGCAGCTTGGAAGGACAGGGGAGGCAGCCCCAGCATTTT	CASSLEGQGRQPQHF
.	TRBV9	.	TRBJ1-6	TGTGCCAGCAGCGTAGAACGACAGTCGAATTCACCCCTCCACTTT	CASSVERQSNSPLHF
.	TRBV30	.	TRBJ1-5	TGTGCCTGGAGAAGGCGGAAAAGCAATCAGCCCCAGCATTTT	CAWRRRKSNQPQHF
.	TRBV28	.	TRBJ1-2	TGTGCCAGCAGACGAACAGGGACTGGCTACACCTTC	CASRRTGTGYTF
.	TRBV7-9	.	TRBJ1-2	TGTGCCAGCAGCAATGACCCAGGCTATGGCTACACCTTC	CASSNDPGYGYTF
.	TRBV4-2	.	TRBJ2-5	TGTGCCAGCAGCCAAGAACCCGGGGGGCTCCAAGAGACCCAGTACTTC	CASSQEPGGLQETQYF
.	TRBV28	.	TRBJ2-7	TGTGCCAGCAGTCCCGTGGCAGGCCTCTCCTACGAGCAGTACTTC	CASSPVAGLSYEQYF
once	TRBV9	.	TRBJ1-5	TGTGCCAGCAGCGTAGTGTCTTACGGTTTAATATATAGCAATCAGCCCCAGCATTTT	CASSVVSYGLIYSNQPQHF
once	TRBV5-4	.	TRBJ1-1	TGTGCCAGCAGCCCCGGGGGGGGGATGGCGAAGACTGAAGCTTTCTTT	CASSPGGGMAKTEAFF
.	TRBV18	.	TRBJ2-3	TGTGCCAGCTCACCACCGAGTTCCACAGGGCGAAGAAGCACAGATACGCAGTATTTT	CASSPPSSTGRRSTDTQYF
once	TRBV7-9	TRBD1	TRBJ2-7	TGTGCCAGCAGCTTAGTAGGGACAGGGGGCCACGAGCAGTACTTC	CASSLVGTGGHEQYF
.	TRBV10-3	.	TRBJ1-1	TGTGCCATCAGCCACAGGGTGAACACTGAAGCTTTCTTT	CAISHRVNTEAFF
.	TRBV5-1	.	TRBJ2-2	TGCGCCAGCAGCTTGGCAGGCAGGGGGGCCACCGGGGAGCTGTTTTTT	CASSLAGRGATGELFF
.	TRBV5-6	TRBD2	TRBJ2-3	TGTGCCAGCAGCTTGGTCGTTCTAGCGGGGGATACGCAGTATTTT	CASSLVVLAGDTQYF